The T cell receptor (beta chain) described here comes from a study of blood T cells in healthy people across ages. CDR1 is SGDLS, CDR2 YYNGEE, per germline. This CDR3 is built from 15 residues. The use of a sample-barcoded 5' primer and a J-beta primer mix characterized a second PCR of roughly 6 to 11 cycles. TCRdb re-analysed the 5' RACE reads in MiXCR, keeping a single row per CDR3 protein. The data show 760,000 or so distinct CDR3 sequences, 20% to 30% seen once. This clonotype has more than one count but fewer than ten. This sample was also put to use in a study of T cells of mothers and their children. Turning to that study: Each donor was one of three healthy Caucasian mothers or one of their six children.

Sequenced sample: blood. The clonotype comes from a boy younger than 18 in good health. The chain has TRBV9 and TRBJ2-5, with 9 bases lining up with TRBD2. The end of the DNA aligns better with TRBJ2-7, so the J call may be wrong. CDR3 sequence reads: CASSGTSARLYEQYF. The CDR3 DNA reads as TGTGCCAGCAGCGGGACTAGCGCCCGCTTGTACGAGCAGTACTTC.